The entry that follows covers one T cell receptor (beta chain) sequence. Trimming removed 3 bases at V and 3 bases at J, with 12 bases between. CDR1 and CDR2 from the germline V gene are KGHSH and LQKENI. CDR3 size: 15 residues. These data come from a study of blood T cell repertoires in COVID-19. Study summary: COVID-19 samples collected from the United States, Italy and Spain covered acute and convalescent phases.

The data were produced by immunoSEQ multiplex PCR, yet TCRdb's version contains in-frame clones alone and is incomplete. Of about 170,000 clones in the sample, 85% are singletons; the top ten hold 3% to 3.5%. V gene TRBV18 combines with J gene TRBJ1-5; D is ambiguous. The receptor's source is a human donor with acute or convalescent COVID-19. The donor label of this sample is uncertain. The specimen was peripheral blood. The CDR3 reads CASSPGNTLNQPQHF. The CDR3 DNA sequence: TGTGCCAGCTCACCCGGGAATACCCTCAATCAGCCCCAGCATTTT. Supplemented by reference TRBV18 and TRBJ1-5, the full variable domain reads NAGVMQNPRHLVRRRGQEARLRCSPMKGHSHVYWYRQLPEEGLKFMVYLQKENIIDESGMPKERFSAEFPKEGPSILRIQQVVRGDSAAYFCASSPGNTLNQPQHFGDGTRLSIL.